This is a list of T cell receptor beta chains from one sample in a study of blood T cell repertoires in COVID-19. Some clones are missing from TCRdb's copy, which holds only in-frame ones; the method was immunoSEQ multiplex PCR. The sample holds 300,000 to 450,000 clones, around 87% seen once. The specimen sequenced was peripheral blood. The source of these receptors is a human donor in a cohort sampled during active COVID-19. The CDR3 runs from the conserved cysteine through the conserved F or W. A D gene is named only where the DNA matches it firmly. The listing skips clone size in some rows; elsewhere it reads once, few, many or a size class.

clone_size: .; v_call: TRBV5-4; j_call: TRBJ2-7; d_call: TRBD2; cdr3_nt: TGTGCCAGCCGCCGGGCGGGAGGGACCTACGAGCAGTACTTC; cdr3_aa: CASRRAGGTYEQYF
clone_size: once; v_call: TRBV6-5; j_call: TRBJ1-2; d_call: .; cdr3_nt: TGTGCCAGCACTTTGAGTACTAACTATGGCTACACCTTC; cdr3_aa: CASTLSTNYGYTF
clone_size: .; v_call: TRBV28; j_call: TRBJ2-7; d_call: .; cdr3_nt: TGTGCCAGCAGTTTATACGGCGGAGACCTCTCCTACGAGCAGTACTTC; cdr3_aa: CASSLYGGDLSYEQYF
clone_size: .; v_call: TRBV5-5; j_call: TRBJ2-2; d_call: TRBD1; cdr3_nt: TGTGCCAGCAGCTTTCACAGGGGAAACACCGGGGAGCTGTTTTTT; cdr3_aa: CASSFHRGNTGELFF
clone_size: .; v_call: TRBV27; j_call: TRBJ2-7; d_call: TRBD1; cdr3_nt: TGTGCCAGCAGGAGACAGGGGACCTACGAGCAGTACTTC; cdr3_aa: CASRRQGTYEQYF
clone_size: .; v_call: TRBV28; j_call: TRBJ1-2; d_call: TRBD1; cdr3_nt: TGTGCCAGCAGCTTCCAGGGGGACTATGGCTACACCTTC; cdr3_aa: CASSFQGDYGYTF
clone_size: .; v_call: TRBV30; j_call: TRBJ2-2; d_call: .; cdr3_nt: TGTGCCTGGAGCGACTTTACCGGGGAGCTGTTTTTT; cdr3_aa: CAWSDFTGELFF
clone_size: .; v_call: TRBV9; j_call: TRBJ1-6; d_call: .; cdr3_nt: TGTGCCAGCAGCCCAGTGGGGGCGGAAAATTCACCCCTCCACTTT; cdr3_aa: CASSPVGAENSPLHF
clone_size: .; v_call: TRBV28; j_call: TRBJ2-5; d_call: TRBD1; cdr3_nt: TGTGCCAGCAGTTTGACAGGGGGCAACCAAGAGACCCAGTACTTC; cdr3_aa: CASSLTGGNQETQYF
clone_size: .; v_call: TRBV4-1; j_call: TRBJ1-3; d_call: .; cdr3_nt: TGCGCCAGCAGCCAAATACAGGGTTATCAGTACGGAAACACCATATATTTT; cdr3_aa: CASSQIQGYQYGNTIYF
clone_size: .; v_call: TRBV6-5; j_call: TRBJ1-5; d_call: .; cdr3_nt: TGTGCCAGCAGTCCGAGGGAATTCAATCAGCCCCAGCATTTT; cdr3_aa: CASSPREFNQPQHF
clone_size: .; v_call: TRBV2; j_call: TRBJ1-2; d_call: .; cdr3_nt: TGTGCCAGCAGTGAAGCGCAGGGTTCCTACACCTTC; cdr3_aa: CASSEAQGSYTF
clone_size: .; v_call: TRBV3-1/TRBV3-2; j_call: TRBJ2-5; d_call: TRBD1; cdr3_nt: TGTGCCAGCAGCCAAGACTCAGGGGGAGTTACAAAGACCCAGTACTTC; cdr3_aa: CASSQDSGGVTKTQYF
clone_size: .; v_call: TRBV6-1; j_call: TRBJ2-1; d_call: TRBD1; cdr3_nt: TGTGCCAGCAGTGAAGCGGTCGGACAGGGGGTCTACAATGAGCAGTTCTTC; cdr3_aa: CASSEAVGQGVYNEQFF
clone_size: .; v_call: TRBV27; j_call: TRBJ2-1; d_call: TRBD1; cdr3_nt: TGTGCCAGCGGGACAGTAAGCTCCTACAATGAGCAGTTCTTC; cdr3_aa: CASGTVSSYNEQFF
clone_size: few; v_call: TRBV19; j_call: TRBJ2-3; d_call: TRBD1; cdr3_nt: TGTGCCAGTGGAGACAGGGGGCGCGGAGATACGCAGTATTTT; cdr3_aa: CASGDRGRGDTQYF